A single sample gave rise to the 27 T cell receptor beta chains below, sequenced in a study of vaccination and CD4 T cells after COVID-19. No cognate antigen is known for these TCRs. Indicated time point: late sampling 161 to 241 days after vaccination in three convalescent patients. The treatment: approximately nine-day PBMC culture with coronavirus spike peptide pools or control peptides (ViraFEST assay). Cultured CD4+ T cell DNA underwent sequencing with the Oncomine TCR Beta short-read assay. MiXCR, run by TCRdb on the PCR reads, gives a single entry per CDR3 protein. The sample consists of around 15,000 distinct CDR3 sequences, around 50% of them appearing once. Here the sequenced sample was CD4+ T cells from blood, cultured in vitro, taken about 7 months after SARS-CoV-2 vaccination. The receptors were gathered from a human donor who had recovered from COVID-19.

The chain has TRBV2 and TRBJ2-6, with a tentative D call TRBD1 (5 bases). Trimming left V 4 bases short and J 1 base short, with 14 bases between. The CDR3 is made up of 17 amino acids. CDR1 is SNHLY, CDR2 FYNNEI, per germline. The CDR3 sequence: CASSGTWSGSGANVLTF. In DNA form, the CDR3 reads TGTGCCAGCAGTGGCACGTGGTCAGGGTCTGGGGCCAACGTCCTGACTTTC. Using reference TRBV2 and TRBJ2-6 for the parts outside the CDR3, the full variable domain is EPEVTQTPSHQVTQMGQEVILRCVPISNHLYFYWYRQILGQKVEFLVSFYNNEISEKSEIFDDQFSVERPDGSNFTLKIRSTKLEDSAMYFCASSGTWSGSGANVLTFGAGSRLTVL.

V usage is TRBV7-6 and J usage is TRBJ1-1; 8 positions agree with TRBD1. CDR3 length equals 14 residues. In germline, CDR1 is SGHVS, CDR2 FNYEAQ. This CDR3 reads CASVKGTGGTEAFF. CDR3 bases: TGTGCAAGCGTCAAGGGAACAGGGGGCACTGAAGCTTTCTTT.

The chain carries TRBV15 and TRBJ2-3; D is uncertain. Germline-derived CDR1 and CDR2 are LNHNV and YYDKDF (reference sequence). V was trimmed by 3 bases and J by 1 base, leaving 5 bases between them. The CDR3 has 13 residues. CDR3 coding DNA: TGTGCCACCAGCAGCCAGGGCACAGATACGCAGTATTTT. This encodes CATSSQGTDTQYF.

For the CDR3, the DNA is TGTGCCAGCAGTTTATCGGGAATTCAGAACACTGAAGCTTTCTTT. Protein sequence: CASSLSGIQNTEAFF. The chain links TRBV27 to TRBJ1-1; D gene ambiguous. V was pared by 0 bases and J by 1 base, with 9 bases between. From germline, CDR1 is MNHEY and CDR2 SMNVEV (reference sequence). This CDR3 spans 15 amino acids.

The V and J genes are TRBV20-1 and TRBJ1-1; D is possibly TRBD1 (5 bases). Trimming shortened V by 6 bases and J by 2 bases, and 13 bases separated the two germline ends. The germline CDR1 and CDR2 sequences are DFQATT and SNEGSKA (reference sequence). There are 13 residues in the CDR3. CDR3 amino acids: CSALQETNTEAFF. The CDR3 region has the DNA TGCAGTGCCTTACAGGAGACCAACACTGAAGCTTTCTTT.

The gene calls are TRBV6-2 or TRBV6-3 and TRBJ1-1, with D unclear. From germline, CDR1 is MNHEY and CDR2 SVGEGT. V was shortened by 6 bases and J by 4 bases, with 15 bases between the two germline ends. The CDR3 length is 14 residues. The CDR3, as DNA: TGTGCCAGCAGCCCCCGCCGGGGTGCCACTGAAGCTTTCTTT. This codes for CASSPRRGATEAFF.

V gene TRBV7-9 combines with J gene TRBJ2-3; no firm D call. CDR3 length: 12 residues. The V and J ends lost 5 bases and 6 bases respectively, with 9 bases between them. Germline V CDR1 and CDR2: SEHNR, FQNEAQ (reference sequence). This CDR3 reads CASSPPVDTQYF. Here the CDR3 DNA reads TGTGCCAGCAGCCCCCCCGTTGATACGCAGTATTTT.

This clonotype was recorded once. The rearrangement links TRBV19 to TRBJ2-1; 11 bases are a match to TRBD2. The CDR3 extends over 17 amino acids. Germline V gene sequence: CDR1 LNHDA, CDR2 SQIVND (reference sequence). V lost 7 bases and J lost 0; bases outside the gene matches: 8. CDR3 amino acids: CASMGLAGGNSYNEQFF. DNA of the CDR3: TGTGCCAGTATGGGGCTAGCGGGGGGAAACTCCTACAATGAGCAGTTCTTC.

This clonotype was seen a handful of times. V usage is TRBV6-5 and J usage is TRBJ1-6; the D is unclear. The germline V and J ends were trimmed by 2 bases and 7 bases, with 9 bases remaining between them. This CDR3 comprises 14 residues. Germline V gene lookup returns CDR1 MNHEY and CDR2 SVGAGI. This CDR3 reads CASSYEGLNSPLHF. In DNA form, the CDR3 reads TGTGCCAGCAGTTACGAGGGCTTGAATTCACCCCTCCACTTT.

The J gene is TRBJ2-2, the V gene TRBV7-2, with a possible D match to TRBD2 (5 bases). V lost 5 bases and J 0 bases, leaving 10 bases between the germline ends. CDR3 length: 15 residues. From germline, CDR1 is SGHTA and CDR2 FQGNSA. The chain's CDR3 is CASSPPGTNTGELFF. The CDR3 nucleotides read TGTGCCAGCAGCCCCCCCGGGACGAACACCGGGGAGCTGTTTTTT.

This clonotype was recorded a few times. The chain links TRBV27 to TRBJ1-5, with 7 positions matching TRBD1. The CDR3 runs 18 residues. J was trimmed by 0 bases and V by 6 bases; bases with no gene match: 14. Germline V gives CDR1 MNHEY, CDR2 SMNVEV (reference sequence). The CDR3 DNA reads TGTGCCAGCAGACCCAGGACGGTAGGGACAGATAGCAATCAGCCCCAGCATTTT. It is translated as CASRPRTVGTDSNQPQHF.

This chain links TRBV9 with TRBJ1-2; tentatively, D is TRBD1 (6 bases). V was cut by 4 bases and J by 2 bases, with 18 bases left in between. The CDR3 runs to 16 residues. Germline V gene sequence: CDR1 SGDLS, CDR2 YYNGEE. CDR3 residues: CASSSQGHGANYGYTF. CDR3 nucleotides: TGTGCCAGCAGCAGCCAGGGGCATGGGGCGAACTATGGCTACACCTTC.

The V gene is TRBV19, the J gene TRBJ2-1; 9 nucleotides match TRBD2. CDR1 and CDR2 (germline): LNHDA, SQIVND (reference sequence). The trim removed 7 bases at V and 0 bases at J, leaving 7 bases unmatched. The CDR3 spans 16 residues. CDR3 protein: CASTASGESSYNEQFF. The CDR3 DNA reads TGTGCCAGTACTGCTAGCGGGGAGAGCTCCTACAATGAGCAGTTCTTC.

The gene calls are TRBV20-1 and TRBJ2-4; 7 nucleotides line up with TRBD2. Looked up from germline, CDR1 is DFQATT and CDR2 is SNEGSKA (reference sequence). The CDR3 spans 13 residues. V was clipped by 5 bases and J by 7 bases; unmatched bases: 8. The CDR3 nucleotides read TGCAGTGCTTCAGGACTAGGGGTTAACATTCAGTACTTC. Encoded protein: CSASGLGVNIQYF.

The chain has TRBV30 and TRBJ1-6, with D possibly being TRBD1 (6 bases). Trimming removed 0 bases at V and 5 bases at J, with 14 bases between. Germline values: CDR1 GTSNPN, CDR2 SVGIG (reference sequence). This CDR3 is 16 amino acids long. The CDR3 loop reads CAWSVWDTFNNSPLHF. DNA of the CDR3: TGTGCCTGGAGTGTATGGGACACCTTCAATAATTCACCCCTCCACTTT.

The DNA for the CDR3 is TGTGCCAGCAGCTTGGGGCTGGAAAAGTCCTACGAGCAGTACTTC. This encodes CASSLGLEKSYEQYF. This chain connects TRBV5-4 to TRBJ2-7; no definite D call. The CDR3 is 15 amino acids. Trimming stripped 0 bases from V and 1 base from J, with 11 bases between. Germline loops: CDR1 SGHNT, CDR2 YYREEE (reference sequence).

The chain recombines TRBV20-1 with TRBJ1-3; tentatively, D is TRBD1 (5 bases). Deletions cut 3 bases from V and 0 bases from J, with 9 bases between. The CDR3 spans 14 residues. The germline CDR1 and CDR2 sequences are DFQATT and SNEGSKA (reference sequence). CDR3 loop: CSASIDSSGNTIYF. The CDR3 nucleotides are TGCAGTGCTAGTATCGACAGCTCTGGAAACACCATATATTTT.

J is TRBJ1-2 and V is TRBV20-1; maybe TRBD1 (6 bases). V shed 5 bases and J shed 11 bases, with 21 bases lying between them. CDR1 and CDR2 (germline): DFQATT, SNEGSKA (reference sequence). The CDR3 is made up of 13 amino acids. CDR3 region: CSAQDRNTQGYTF. In DNA form, the CDR3 reads TGCAGTGCTCAAGACAGGAACACCCAGGGTTACACCTTC.

The chain has TRBV7-9 and TRBJ2-4; no definite D call. The CDR3 is 13 residues long. CDR1 is SEHNR and CDR2 is FQNEAQ in the germline V gene (reference sequence). V lost 4 bases and J 6 bases, leaving 10 bases between the germline ends. CDR3 bases: TGTGCCAGCAGCTCCCCTTGGGGAAACATTCAGTACTTC. Amino acid sequence: CASSSPWGNIQYF.

V and J are TRBV5-8 and TRBJ1-6, with a weak D call TRBD1 (5 bases). CDR3 length: 13 amino acids. Germline V gene data show CDR1 as SGHTS and CDR2 as YDEGEE. Trimming cost V 1 base and J 9 bases, with 8 bases left between them. CDR3 protein: CASSLHRRSPLHF. The CDR3 nucleotides are TGTGCCAGCAGCTTGCACAGGCGTTCACCCCTCCACTTT.

Only a few counts were recorded for this clonotype. The chain has TRBV11-3 and TRBJ1-1; no clear D. This CDR3 comprises 14 residues. Germline CDR1 SGHNT, CDR2 YENEEA. V lost 4 bases and J lost 3, with 12 bases in between. The CDR3 DNA sequence: TGTGCCAGCAGCTCGGACGGTGGCCACACTGAAGCTTTCTTT. Protein product: CASSSDGGHTEAFF.

The chain links TRBV9 to TRBJ2-7, with D possibly being TRBD1 (6 bases). Trimming removed 2 bases at V and 0 bases at J, with 9 bases between. This CDR3 region has 14 residues. Per the germline V gene, CDR1 is SGDLS and CDR2 is YYNGEE. The CDR3 DNA reads as TGTGCCAGCAGCGTCACAGGGAACTCCTACGAGCAGTACTTC. As protein: CASSVTGNSYEQYF.

The chain employs TRBV10-3 and TRBJ2-7; 10 bases map to TRBD2. This CDR3 spans 17 amino acids. In germline, CDR1 is ENHRY, CDR2 SYGVKD. V was pared by 4 bases and J by 5 bases, with 14 bases of the junction left unmatched. CDR3 DNA: TGTGCCATCAGTGGATCAAAGCCGGGACTAGCGTATGACGAGCAGTACTTC. It translates to CAISGSKPGLAYDEQYF.

This clonotype was recorded a few times. J is TRBJ1-6 and V is TRBV7-2; D not resolved. The CDR3 spans 13 residues. V was cut by 3 bases and J by 8 bases, with 8 bases left in between. Germline V gives CDR1 SGHTA, CDR2 FQGNSA. The CDR3 nucleotides are TGTGCCAGCAGCTTTAAGGGTTATTCACCCCTCCACTTT. Translation: CASSFKGYSPLHF.

This clonotype was seen more than once but under ten times. The chain uses TRBV11-1 and TRBJ1-1; D is ambiguous. The CDR3 has 14 residues. Per the germline V gene, CDR1 is SGHAT and CDR2 is FQDESV (reference sequence). V lost 3 bases, J lost 1 base, and 9 bases lay in between. CDR3 sequence (DNA): TGTGCCAGCAGCTTCCGCGGGGAGAACACTGAAGCTTTCTTT. This codes for CASSFRGENTEAFF.

This clonotype has just a few counts. V and J are TRBV7-8 and TRBJ2-7; 8 bases match TRBD2. Trimming took 1 base from V and 0 from J; bases not matched to a gene: 2. The CDR3 covers 15 residues. Germline V CDR1 and CDR2: SGHVS, FQNEAQ. The CDR3 region has the DNA TGTGCCAGCAGCTTAGACGGGAGGGTCTCCTACGAGCAGTACTTC. Translation: CASSLDGRVSYEQYF.

CDR3 DNA: TGTGCCAGCAGTGGTGCGGGGGGGACAGATACGCAGTATTTT. Its translation: CASSGAGGTDTQYF. V is TRBV2 and J is TRBJ2-3; 9 nucleotides align to TRBD2. There are 14 residues in the CDR3. Trimming took 4 bases from V and 3 from J; bases not matched to a gene: 2. CDR1 and CDR2 from the germline V gene are SNHLY and FYNNEI.